Presented here are 30 T cell receptor beta chains from one specimen sequenced in a study of memory CD4+ T cells and cytomegalovirus serostatus (dated by TCRdb to the late 2010s). A FACSAria II was used to sort memory CD4+ T cells, defined as single viable CD3+CD4+CD8-CD45RO+ cells. The library was made by the immunoSEQ multiplex PCR assay. TCRdb limited this immuneACCESS table to in-frame rearrangements with V and J called. A share of clones is missing; checked studies link under half to unresolved V genes, and the rest is unexplained. In all, the sample holds 45,000 to 60,000 clones, and approximately 82% of those were seen once. The top ten hold roughly 2% of the sample. Sequencing used memory CD4+ T cells from blood. The receptors stem from an adult in good health and CMV-seropositive.

This clone showed up just once. The rearrangement links TRBV10-3 to TRBJ2-1, with 10 bases fitting TRBD2. The CDR3 is 13 amino acids. CDR1 is ENHRY and CDR2 is SYGVKD in the germline V gene. J was trimmed by 9 bases and V by 4 bases; bases with no gene match: 3. CDR3 loop: CAISGLAGIEQFF. The CDR3 bases are TGTGCCATCAGTGGACTAGCGGGTATTGAGCAGTTCTTC.

This clone has only one observation. This chain joins TRBV5-4 and TRBJ1-1, with D tentatively TRBD1 (5 bases). CDR1 SGHNT and CDR2 YYREEE come from the germline V gene (reference sequence). V was pared by 4 bases and J by 1 base, with 14 bases between. This CDR3 is built from 15 residues. CDR3 coding DNA: TGTGCCAGCAGCCCTCTCCCAGGGACGAACACTGAAGCTTTCTTT. Protein product: CASSPLPGTNTEAFF.

In this sample, this clone turned up once. This sequence joins TRBV4-3 and TRBJ1-1; tentatively, D is TRBD1 (6 bases). Deletions cut 5 bases from V and 3 bases from J, with 19 bases between. The CDR3 totals 16 residues. CDR1 is LGHNA and CDR2 is YSLEER in the germline V gene. CDR3 loop: CASSSNEGGRDTEAFF. The CDR3 DNA reads TGCGCCAGCAGCTCCAATGAAGGGGGGCGCGACACTGAAGCTTTCTTT.

J is TRBJ1-2 and V is TRBV18; TRBD1 matches at 10 bases. With V trimmed by 1 base and J by 2 bases, 4 bases remained unmatched. Germline V gene sequence: CDR1 KGHSH, CDR2 LQKENI. The CDR3 is made up of 16 amino acids. The CDR3 DNA is TGTGCCAGCTCACCACAGGGACAGGGGTCCAACTATGGCTACACCTTC. It translates to CASSPQGQGSNYGYTF.

The chain links TRBV4-3 to TRBJ1-5; no definite D call. CDR1 and CDR2 from the germline V gene are LGHNA and YSLEER. This CDR3 has 15 amino acids. The ends were cut back, 3 bases at V and 0 bases at J, with 9 bases in the middle. CDR3 loop: CASSHDPYSNQPQHF. In nucleotides, the CDR3 is TGCGCCAGCAGCCATGACCCTTATAGCAATCAGCCCCAGCATTTT.

The rearrangement links TRBV11-3 to TRBJ2-1, with D uncertain. The CDR3 runs 13 residues. Germline CDR1 and CDR2: SGHNT and YENEEA. V was clipped by 1 base and J by 9 bases, with 10 bases between them. This CDR3 is CASSLGQAFEQFF. In DNA form, the CDR3 reads TGTGCCAGCAGCTTAGGCCAAGCGTTTGAGCAGTTCTTC.

The chain joins TRBV7-2 to TRBJ1-5; tentative D call: TRBD1 (5 bases). V was shortened by 2 bases and J by 9 bases, with 11 bases between the two germline ends. CDR3 length: 13 amino acids. Germline V CDR1 and CDR2: SGHTA, FQGNSA. CDR3 in DNA: TGTGCCAGCAGCTTATCCGACGACAGGCCCCAGCATTTT. Its translation: CASSLSDDRPQHF.

The V call is TRBV5-6, the J call TRBJ2-3; 9 nucleotides line up with TRBD1. Germline V gene lookup returns CDR1 SGHDT and CDR2 YYEEEE. The CDR3 sequence is 15 residues long. The ends lost 4 bases at V and 3 bases at J; junction bases unmatched: 6. This CDR3 reads CASSLWDRDTDTQYF. The CDR3 nucleotides are TGTGCCAGCAGCCTATGGGACAGGGATACAGATACGCAGTATTTT.

V gene TRBV18 combines with J gene TRBJ1-5, with TRBD1 matching over 8 bases. V dropped 4 bases and J dropped 6; count of bases not matched to a gene: 8. The CDR3 loop spans 15 amino acids. The germline V gene encodes CDR1 KGHSH and CDR2 LQKENI. The CDR3 region has the DNA TGTGCCAGCTCACGGGGTGGACAGGGTGGTCAGCCCCAGCATTTT. Protein product: CASSRGGQGGQPQHF.

V is TRBV6-5 and J is TRBJ1-4; D remains unclear. Between the trimmed V and J ends, which lost 3 bases and 4 bases, there was a span of 9 bases. Looked up from germline, CDR1 is MNHEY and CDR2 is SVGAGI. The CDR3 sequence is 14 residues long. The CDR3 reads CASSYRSYNEKLFF. The DNA for the CDR3 is TGTGCCAGCAGTTATCGATCGTATAATGAAAAACTGTTTTTT.

This chain uses TRBV28 with TRBJ1-1, with D possibly TRBD1 on 5 matching bases. Germline lookup yields CDR1 MDHEN and CDR2 SYDVKM. V dropped 2 bases and J dropped 2 bases, with 12 bases sitting between them. The CDR3 runs to 15 residues. CDR3 nucleotide sequence: TGTGCCAGCAGTTTACCCCTGGGACTAAACACTGAAGCTTTCTTT. Its protein is CASSLPLGLNTEAFF.

This chain uses TRBV5-4 with TRBJ2-2; perhaps TRBD1 as D (5 bases). The V end lost 4 bases, the J end lost 3 bases, and 10 bases lay between the germline ends. This CDR3 has 14 amino acids. CDR1 and CDR2 (germline): SGHNT, YYREEE (reference sequence). CDR3 sequence (DNA): TGTGCCAGCAGCACCACAGGCTACACCGGGGAGCTGTTTTTT. It encodes CASSTTGYTGELFF.

This sequence joins TRBV15 and TRBJ1-1; D unclear. V lost 2 bases, J lost 0 bases, and 7 bases lay in between. CDR1 LNHNV and CDR2 YYDKDF come from the germline V gene (reference sequence). The CDR3 runs 14 residues. The CDR3 sequence is CATSRPGVNTEAFF. Here the CDR3 DNA reads TGTGCCACCAGCAGACCTGGAGTGAACACTGAAGCTTTCTTT.

The chain has TRBV7-9 and TRBJ1-1; 7 nucleotides align to TRBD1. The CDR3 spans 15 residues. The junction had 11 bases not matched to a gene; V was cut back by 5 bases and J by 5 bases. The V gene's germline CDR1 is SEHNR and CDR2 FQNEAQ (reference sequence). The CDR3 here is CASSARQGSRTEAFF. CDR3 sequence (DNA): TGTGCCAGCAGCGCCCGACAGGGTTCACGTACTGAAGCTTTCTTT.

The genes are TRBV19 and TRBJ2-7; 8 nucleotides align to TRBD1. This CDR3 has 15 residues. CDR1 is LNHDA and CDR2 is SQIVND in the germline V gene (reference sequence). V gave up 4 bases and J gave up 4 bases; unmatched junction bases: 9. The CDR3 DNA reads TGTGCCAGTAGTACCCAAGCAGGGGGCCGGTACGAGCAGTACTTC. It is translated as CASSTQAGGRYEQYF.

CDR3 sequence: CASTLHENTEAFF. CDR3 nucleotides: TGTGCCAGCACCCTACACGAGAACACTGAAGCTTTCTTT. The V gene is TRBV28, the J gene TRBJ1-1; D uncertain. Germline values: CDR1 MDHEN, CDR2 SYDVKM. CDR3 length equals 13 residues. V lost 7 bases and J 1 base, leaving 10 bases between the germline ends.

The CDR3: CASSLRQGDSPLHF. The CDR3 region has the DNA TGTGCCAGCAGCTTACGGCAGGGAGATTCACCCCTCCACTTT. The chain employs TRBV5-5 and TRBJ1-6; D might be TRBD1 (5 bases). The V and J ends lost 2 bases and 8 bases respectively, with 11 bases between them. Germline CDR1 and CDR2: SGHKS and YYEKEE (reference sequence). The CDR3 has 14 residues.

This clone was observed a single time. This chain joins TRBV2 and TRBJ2-1; D unresolved. Germline V lookup: CDR1 SNHLY, CDR2 FYNNEI. Between the trimmed V and J ends, which lost 6 bases and 13 bases, there was a span of 13 bases. This CDR3 spans 11 amino acids. The CDR3 DNA reads as TGTGCCAGCAGATACGGGCCAGACCAGTTCTTC. Encoded protein: CASRYGPDQFF.

J is TRBJ2-7 and V is TRBV5-1, with TRBD1 matching 9 bases. Germline V CDR1 and CDR2: SGHRS, YFSETQ. The J segment lost 4 bases and the V segment lost 4 bases, leaving 3 bases of the junction unmatched. This CDR3 has 13 amino acids. The CDR3 DNA sequence: TGCGCCAGCAGCGTGACAGGGGGGTACGAGCAGTACTTC. It yields the protein CASSVTGGYEQYF.

This clone was recorded only once. The chain uses TRBV6-6 and TRBJ2-7; the D is unclear. The CDR3 covers 15 residues. Germline CDR1 reads MNHNY; CDR2 reads SVGAGI (reference sequence). V lost 4 bases and J lost 3, with 16 bases in between. CDR3 DNA sequence: TGTGCCAGCAGTTTCTCCGACTTAAGTATCTACGAGCAGTACTTC. This sequence encodes CASSFSDLSIYEQYF.

The chain carries TRBV2 and TRBJ1-5, with D hard to call. This CDR3 is 15 amino acids long. Germline V gene lookup returns CDR1 SNHLY and CDR2 FYNNEI. V was trimmed by 6 bases and J by 0 bases, leaving 12 bases between them. The CDR3 DNA is TGTGCCAGCAGAACCCAACAGTATAGCAATCAGCCCCAGCATTTT. This encodes CASRTQQYSNQPQHF.

This sequence joins TRBV7-9 and TRBJ1-1; D is unclear. The V end was cut by 3 bases, the J end by 4 bases, with 9 bases between. There are 13 residues in the CDR3. The V gene's germline CDR1 is SEHNR and CDR2 FQNEAQ (reference sequence). The CDR3 DNA sequence: TGTGCCAGCAGCTTGGCGGGCTTCACTGAAGCTTTCTTT. Translation: CASSLAGFTEAFF.

The chain links TRBV11-2 to TRBJ2-3, with D perhaps TRBD1 (6 bases). V lost 7 bases and J lost 8, with 19 bases in between. The CDR3 loop spans 14 amino acids. Germline loops: CDR1 SGHAT, CDR2 FQNNGV. Written as DNA, the CDR3 is TGTGCCAGCACCCCGACTACAATAGGGGGTACGCAGTATTTT. This sequence encodes CASTPTTIGGTQYF.

The chain combines TRBV18 with TRBJ1-5, with 7 positions matching TRBD1. CDR1 KGHSH and CDR2 LQKENI come from the germline V gene. The CDR3 is 14 residues long. The junction had 3 bases not matched to a gene; V was cut back by 4 bases and J by 3 bases. The CDR3 here is CASSLGQTNQPQHF. The CDR3 DNA sequence: TGTGCCAGCTCACTGGGACAGACCAATCAGCCCCAGCATTTT. Based on the CDR3 plus reference TRBV18 and TRBJ1-5, the full variable domain is NAGVMQNPRHLVRRRGQEARLRCSPMKGHSHVYWYRQLPEEGLKFMVYLQKENIIDESGMPKERFSAEFPKEGPSILRIQQVVRGDSAAYFCASSLGQTNQPQHFGDGTRLSIL.

This sequence joins TRBV4-1 and TRBJ2-1; 10 bases are shared with TRBD2. This CDR3 region has 17 residues. Germline V gives CDR1 MGHRA, CDR2 YSYEKL. The V and J ends lost 4 bases and 4 bases, in that order; junction bases with no gene match: 10. The CDR3 nucleotides read TGCGCCAGCAGCCTCGTGGTAGCGGGAGGCCGATACAATGAGCAGTTCTTC. Protein product: CASSLVVAGGRYNEQFF.

V and J are TRBV4-3 and TRBJ2-3; 8 bases agree with TRBD1. CDR1 LGHNA and CDR2 YSLEER come from the germline V gene. V lost 2 bases, J lost 4 bases, and 5 bases stayed unmatched. This CDR3 has 15 amino acids. CDR3 sequence: CASSQQGAQADTQYF. The DNA of the CDR3 is TGCGCCAGCAGCCAACAGGGGGCCCAAGCAGATACGCAGTATTTT.

The genes are TRBV7-8 and TRBJ1-1; D is possibly TRBD1 (5 bases). V was trimmed by 8 bases and J by 5 bases, leaving 15 bases between them. Germline CDR1 is SGHVS and CDR2 is FQNEAQ. The CDR3 covers 13 residues. CDR3 sequence: CASGPRGRTEAFF. In nucleotides, the CDR3 is TGTGCCAGCGGCCCTAGGGGCAGGACTGAAGCTTTCTTT. Full variable domain (rest looked up from reference TRBV7-8 and TRBJ1-1): GAGVSQSPRYKVAKRGQDVALRCDPISGHVSLFWYQQALGQGPEFLTYFQNEAQLDKSGLPSDRFFAERPEGSVSTLKIQRTQQEDSAVYLCASGPRGRTEAFFGQGTRLTVV.

The genes are TRBV20-1 and TRBJ2-5; D ambiguous. The V and J ends lost 2 bases and 1 base respectively, with 2 bases between them. The CDR3 length is 11 residues. Germline values: CDR1 DFQATT, CDR2 SNEGSKA (reference sequence). CDR3: CSARLQETQYF. The CDR3 nucleotides read TGCAGTGCTAGACTCCAAGAGACCCAGTACTTC.

The rearrangement joins TRBV5-6 to TRBJ1-4; TRBD1 is a possible D gene (6 bases). CDR1 and CDR2 (germline): SGHDT, YYEEEE. V lost 4 bases, J lost 0 bases, and 13 bases lay in between. CDR3 size: 16 residues. The CDR3 coding sequence is TGTGCCAGCAGCCCCACCGGGACAACAACTAATGAAAAACTGTTTTTT. Translation gives CASSPTGTTTNEKLFF.

The J gene is TRBJ2-2, the V gene TRBV10-1, with 15 bases aligning to TRBD2. The ends lost 0 bases at V and 4 bases at J; junction bases unmatched: 3. CDR3 size: 18 residues. Germline values: CDR1 WNHNN, CDR2 SYGVQD (reference sequence). Here the CDR3 DNA reads TGCGCCAGCAGTGAGTCGGGACTAGCGGGAGGCCCCACCGGGGAGCTGTTTTTT. Its protein product is CASSESGLAGGPTGELFF.